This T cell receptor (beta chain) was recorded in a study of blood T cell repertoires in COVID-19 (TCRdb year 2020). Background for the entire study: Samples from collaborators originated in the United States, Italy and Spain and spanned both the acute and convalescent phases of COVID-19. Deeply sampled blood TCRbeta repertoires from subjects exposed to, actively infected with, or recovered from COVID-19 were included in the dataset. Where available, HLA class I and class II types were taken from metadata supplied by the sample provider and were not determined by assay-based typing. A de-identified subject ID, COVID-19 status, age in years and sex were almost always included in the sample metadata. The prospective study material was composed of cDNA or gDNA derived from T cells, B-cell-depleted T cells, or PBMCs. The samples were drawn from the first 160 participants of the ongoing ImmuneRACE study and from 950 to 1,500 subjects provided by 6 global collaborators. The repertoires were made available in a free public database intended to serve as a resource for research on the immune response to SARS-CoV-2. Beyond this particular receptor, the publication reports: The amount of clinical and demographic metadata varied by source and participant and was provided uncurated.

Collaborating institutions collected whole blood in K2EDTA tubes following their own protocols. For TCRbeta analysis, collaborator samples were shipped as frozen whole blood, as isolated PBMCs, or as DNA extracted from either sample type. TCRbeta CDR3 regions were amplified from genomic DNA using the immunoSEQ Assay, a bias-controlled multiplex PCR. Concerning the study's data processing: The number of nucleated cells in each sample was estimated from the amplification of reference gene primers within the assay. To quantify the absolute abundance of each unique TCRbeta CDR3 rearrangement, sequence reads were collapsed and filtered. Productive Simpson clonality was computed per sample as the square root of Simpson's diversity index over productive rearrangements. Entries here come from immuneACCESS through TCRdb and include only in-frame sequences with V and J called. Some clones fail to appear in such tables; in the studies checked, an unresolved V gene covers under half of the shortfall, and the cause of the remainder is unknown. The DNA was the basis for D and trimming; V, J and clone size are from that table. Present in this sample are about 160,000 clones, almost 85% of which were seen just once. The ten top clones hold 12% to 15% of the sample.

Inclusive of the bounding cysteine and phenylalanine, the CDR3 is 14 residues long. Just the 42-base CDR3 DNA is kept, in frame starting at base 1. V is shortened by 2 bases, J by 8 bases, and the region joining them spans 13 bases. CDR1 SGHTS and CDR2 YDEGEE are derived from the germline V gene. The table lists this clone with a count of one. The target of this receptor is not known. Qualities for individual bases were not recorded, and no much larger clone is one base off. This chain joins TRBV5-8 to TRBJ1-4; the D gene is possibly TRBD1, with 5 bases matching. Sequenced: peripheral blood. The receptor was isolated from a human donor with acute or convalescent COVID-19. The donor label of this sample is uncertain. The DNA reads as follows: TGTGCCAGCAGCTTCGGGCAGGGAGGGGAAAAACTGTTTTTT. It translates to CASSFGQGGEKLFF.